Here is one T cell receptor beta chain with its context. As yet, its antigen is unknown. What was amplified from RNA transcripts were TCR beta CDR3 regions. With the HTBI primer set, the TCR CDR3 went through a first round of RT-PCR. Each CDR3 protein gets one entry after TCRdb re-called the multiplex PCR reads with MiXCR. The repertoire holds hundreds of thousands of distinct CDR3 sequences, around 21% seen once, with approximately 30% in the top ten. This entry comes from a study of T cells in Graves' hyperthyroidism and ophthalmopathy. Enrolled ophthalmopathy patients presented with a Clinical Activity Score of at least 3, a NOSPECS grade of at least 4, and disease duration under 3 months. The PBMCs studied were ones that came from about 10 ml fresh peripheral blood. Regarding the study as a whole: For ophthalmopathy, model prediction preceded onset by a median about 6.2 months. Among clonotypes expanded in thyroid above 0.001, most were also found in blood.

The sequenced material came from blood. The clonotype comes from a man aged 25 to 40 with Graves' ophthalmopathy.

CDR3 DNA: TGTGCCAGCGCCTCCTCCGGGACAGGGGGCTACGAGCAGTACTTC. The encoded protein is CASASSGTGGYEQYF. J is TRBJ2-7 and V is TRBV5-5; 11 bases are shared with TRBD1. Germline V gene data show CDR1 as SGHKS and CDR2 as YYEKEE (reference sequence). CDR3 length equals 15 residues. The trim removed 7 bases at V and 3 bases at J, leaving 9 bases unmatched. The full variable domain, with the rest looked up from reference TRBV5-5 and TRBJ2-7, is DAGVTQSPTHLIKTRGQQVTLRCSPISGHKSVSWYQQVLGQGPQFIFQYYEKEERGRGNFPDRFSARQFPNYSSELNVNALLLGDSALYLCASASSGTGGYEQYFGPGTRLTVT.